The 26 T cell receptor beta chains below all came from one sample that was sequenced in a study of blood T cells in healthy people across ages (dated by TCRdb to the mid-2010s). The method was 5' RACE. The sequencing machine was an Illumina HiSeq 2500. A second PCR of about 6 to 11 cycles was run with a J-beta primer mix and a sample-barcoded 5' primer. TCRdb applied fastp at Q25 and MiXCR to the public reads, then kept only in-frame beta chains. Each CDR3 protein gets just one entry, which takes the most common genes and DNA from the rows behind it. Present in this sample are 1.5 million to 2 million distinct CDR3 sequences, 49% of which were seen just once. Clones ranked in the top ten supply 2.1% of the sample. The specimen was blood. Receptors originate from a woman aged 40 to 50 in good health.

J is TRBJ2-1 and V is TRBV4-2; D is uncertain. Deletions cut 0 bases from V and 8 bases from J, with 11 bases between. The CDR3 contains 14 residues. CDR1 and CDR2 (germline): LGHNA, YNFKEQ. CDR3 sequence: CASSQDSLGYEQFF. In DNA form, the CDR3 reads TGTGCCAGCAGCCAAGATAGTTTGGGTTATGAGCAGTTCTTC.

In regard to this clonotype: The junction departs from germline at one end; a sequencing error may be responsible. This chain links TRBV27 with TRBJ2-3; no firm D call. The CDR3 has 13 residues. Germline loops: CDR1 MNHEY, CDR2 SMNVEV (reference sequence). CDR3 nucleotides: TGTGCCAGCAGGTACCGGGCCAGCGATACGCCGTATTTT. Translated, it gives CASRYRASDTPYF.

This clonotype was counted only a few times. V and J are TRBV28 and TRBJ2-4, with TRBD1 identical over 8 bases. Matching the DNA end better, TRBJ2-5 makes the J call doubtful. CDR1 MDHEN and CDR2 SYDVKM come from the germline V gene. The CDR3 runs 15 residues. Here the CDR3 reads CASSSGQGSRETQYF. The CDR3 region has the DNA TGTGCCAGCAGTAGCGGACAGGGCTCGCGGGAGACCCAGTACTTC.

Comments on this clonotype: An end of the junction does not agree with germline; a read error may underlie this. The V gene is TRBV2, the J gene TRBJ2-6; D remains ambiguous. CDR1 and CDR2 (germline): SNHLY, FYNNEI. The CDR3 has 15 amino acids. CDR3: CACSGESSGANVLTF. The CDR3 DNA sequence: TGTGCCTGCAGTGGGGAAAGCTCTGGGGCCAACGTCCTGACTTTC.

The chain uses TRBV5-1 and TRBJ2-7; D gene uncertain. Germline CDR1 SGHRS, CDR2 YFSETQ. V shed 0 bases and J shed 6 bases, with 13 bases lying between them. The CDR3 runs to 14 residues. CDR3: CASSLGPMGSEQYF. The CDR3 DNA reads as TGCGCCAGCAGCTTGGGCCCCATGGGCTCCGAGCAGTACTTC.

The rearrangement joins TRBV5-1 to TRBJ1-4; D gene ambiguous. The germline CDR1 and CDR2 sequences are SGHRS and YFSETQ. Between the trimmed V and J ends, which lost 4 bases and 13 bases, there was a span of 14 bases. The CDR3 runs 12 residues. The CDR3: CASSTDGNGLFF. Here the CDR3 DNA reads TGCGCCAGCAGCACGGACGGGAATGGACTGTTTTTT.

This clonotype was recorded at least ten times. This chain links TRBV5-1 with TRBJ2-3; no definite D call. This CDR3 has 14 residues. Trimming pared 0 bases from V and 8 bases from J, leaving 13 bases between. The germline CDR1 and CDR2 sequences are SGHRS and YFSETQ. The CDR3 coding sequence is TGCGCCAGCAGCTTGGATTTAGGGAAGGGTACGCAGTATTTT. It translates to CASSLDLGKGTQYF.

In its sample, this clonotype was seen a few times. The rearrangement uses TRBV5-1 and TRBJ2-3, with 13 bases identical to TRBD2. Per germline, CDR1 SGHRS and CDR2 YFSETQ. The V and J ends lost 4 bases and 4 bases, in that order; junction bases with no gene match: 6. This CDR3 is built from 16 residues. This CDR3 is CASSTRTSGGSDTQYF. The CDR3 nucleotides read TGCGCCAGCAGCACCAGGACTAGCGGGGGTTCAGATACGCAGTATTTT. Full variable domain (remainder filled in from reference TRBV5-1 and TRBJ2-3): KAGVTQTPRYLIKTRGQQVTLSCSPISGHRSVSWYQQTPGQGLQFLFEYFSETQRNKGNFPGRFSGRQFSNSRSEMNVSTLELGDSALYLCASSTRTSGGSDTQYFGPGTRLTVL.

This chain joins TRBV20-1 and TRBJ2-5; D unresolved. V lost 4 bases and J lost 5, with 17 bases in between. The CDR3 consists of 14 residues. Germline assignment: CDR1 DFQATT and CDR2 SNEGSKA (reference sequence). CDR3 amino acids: CSAKTAIVGETQYF. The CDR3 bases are TGCAGTGCTAAGACTGCGATCGTGGGGGAGACCCAGTACTTC.

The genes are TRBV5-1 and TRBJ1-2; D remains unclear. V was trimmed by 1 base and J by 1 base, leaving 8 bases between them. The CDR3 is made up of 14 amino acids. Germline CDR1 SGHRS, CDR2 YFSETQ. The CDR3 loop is CASSLTVYNYGYTF. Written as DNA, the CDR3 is TGCGCCAGCAGCTTGACAGTATATAACTATGGCTACACCTTC.

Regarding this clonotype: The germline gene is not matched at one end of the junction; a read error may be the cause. The CDR3 DNA sequence: TGTGCCAGCAGCAATCAGGGCCCCGGGGGGGCCAACGTCCCGACTTTC. Its protein is CASSNQGPGGANVPTF. J is TRBJ2-6 and V is TRBV7-2, with TRBD2 identical over 8 bases. The CDR3 contains 16 residues. CDR1 is SGHTA, CDR2 FQGNSA, per germline.

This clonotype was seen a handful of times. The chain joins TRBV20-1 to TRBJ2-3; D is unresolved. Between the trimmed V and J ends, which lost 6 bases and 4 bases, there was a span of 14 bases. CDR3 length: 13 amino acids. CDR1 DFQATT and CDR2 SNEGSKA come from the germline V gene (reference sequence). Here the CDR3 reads CSAHRSGADTQYF. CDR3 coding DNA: TGCAGTGCCCACCGAAGTGGGGCAGATACGCAGTATTTT.

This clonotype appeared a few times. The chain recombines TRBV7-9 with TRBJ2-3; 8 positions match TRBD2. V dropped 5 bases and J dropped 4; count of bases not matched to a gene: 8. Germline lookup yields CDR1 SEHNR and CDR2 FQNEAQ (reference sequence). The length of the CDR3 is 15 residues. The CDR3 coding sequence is TGTGCCAGCAGCCCCGACGGTAGCGGGGCAGATACGCAGTATTTT. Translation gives CASSPDGSGADTQYF.

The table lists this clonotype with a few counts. The CDR3 reads CASTPAGGAPYNEQFF. CDR3 bases: TGTGCCAGCACCCCGGCGGGGGGGGCACCCTACAATGAGCAGTTCTTC. The chain recombines TRBV12-3 or TRBV12-4 with TRBJ2-1, with 9 bases matching TRBD2. CDR3 length: 16 residues. J was trimmed by 2 bases and V by 7 bases; bases with no gene match: 9.

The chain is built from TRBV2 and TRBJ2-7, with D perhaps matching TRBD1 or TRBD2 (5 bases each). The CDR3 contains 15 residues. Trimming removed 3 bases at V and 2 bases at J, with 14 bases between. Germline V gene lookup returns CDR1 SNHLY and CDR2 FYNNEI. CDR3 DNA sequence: TGTGCCAGCAGTGAGTCCCAGGGACCTACCTACGAGCAGTACTTC. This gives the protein CASSESQGPTYEQYF.

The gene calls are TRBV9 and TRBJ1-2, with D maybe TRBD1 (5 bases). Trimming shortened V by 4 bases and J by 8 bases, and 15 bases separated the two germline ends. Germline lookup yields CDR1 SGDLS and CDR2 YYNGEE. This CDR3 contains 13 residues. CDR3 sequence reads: CASSPSGRDGYTF. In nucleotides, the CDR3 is TGTGCCAGCAGCCCCAGCGGAAGGGACGGCTACACCTTC.

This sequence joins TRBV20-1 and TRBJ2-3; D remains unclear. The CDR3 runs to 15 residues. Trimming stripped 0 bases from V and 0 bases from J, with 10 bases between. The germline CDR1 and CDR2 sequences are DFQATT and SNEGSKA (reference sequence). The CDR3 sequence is CSAREAASSTDTQYF. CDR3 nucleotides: TGCAGTGCTAGAGAGGCGGCGAGTAGCACAGATACGCAGTATTTT.

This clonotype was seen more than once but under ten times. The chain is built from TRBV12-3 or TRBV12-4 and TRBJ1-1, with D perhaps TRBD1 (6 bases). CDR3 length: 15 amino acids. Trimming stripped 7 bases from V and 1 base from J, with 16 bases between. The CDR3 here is CASIRIPGANTEAFF. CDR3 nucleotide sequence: TGTGCCAGCATTAGAATTCCGGGGGCGAACACTGAAGCTTTCTTT.

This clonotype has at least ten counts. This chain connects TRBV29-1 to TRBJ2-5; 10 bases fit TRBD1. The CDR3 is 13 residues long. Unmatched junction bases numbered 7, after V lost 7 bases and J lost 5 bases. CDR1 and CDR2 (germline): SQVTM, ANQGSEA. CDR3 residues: CSAMTGGQETQYF. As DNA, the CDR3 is TGCAGCGCTATGACAGGGGGCCAGGAGACCCAGTACTTC.

CDR3 in amino acids: CSVDSGVTYNEQFF. DNA of the CDR3: TGCAGCGTTGACTCGGGGGTCACCTACAATGAGCAGTTCTTC. V and J are TRBV29-1 and TRBJ2-1; D is possibly TRBD2 (6 bases). The CDR3 consists of 14 residues. The germline V gene has CDR1 SQVTM and CDR2 ANQGSEA. The V and J ends lost 3 bases and 2 bases respectively, with 11 bases between them.

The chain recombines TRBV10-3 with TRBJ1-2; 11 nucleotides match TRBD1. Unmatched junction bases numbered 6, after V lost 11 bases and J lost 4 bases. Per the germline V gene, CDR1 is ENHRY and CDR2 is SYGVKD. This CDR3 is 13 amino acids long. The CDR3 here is CALRTGGSYGYTF. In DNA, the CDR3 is TGTGCCCTACGGACAGGGGGCAGCTATGGCTACACCTTC.

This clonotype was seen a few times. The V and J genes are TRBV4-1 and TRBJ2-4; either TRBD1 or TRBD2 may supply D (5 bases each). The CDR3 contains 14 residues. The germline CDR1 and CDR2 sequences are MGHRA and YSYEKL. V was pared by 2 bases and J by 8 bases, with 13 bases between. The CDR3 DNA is TGCGCCAGCAGCCAACCAGGGCCGCGGGACATTCAGTACTTC. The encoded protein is CASSQPGPRDIQYF.

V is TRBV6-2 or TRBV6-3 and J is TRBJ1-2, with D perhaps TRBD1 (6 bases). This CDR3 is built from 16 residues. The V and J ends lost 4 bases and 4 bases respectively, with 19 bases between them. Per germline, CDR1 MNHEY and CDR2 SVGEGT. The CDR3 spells CASSLGAESVAYGYTF. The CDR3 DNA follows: TGTGCCAGCAGTTTGGGGGCAGAATCAGTCGCCTATGGCTACACCTTC.

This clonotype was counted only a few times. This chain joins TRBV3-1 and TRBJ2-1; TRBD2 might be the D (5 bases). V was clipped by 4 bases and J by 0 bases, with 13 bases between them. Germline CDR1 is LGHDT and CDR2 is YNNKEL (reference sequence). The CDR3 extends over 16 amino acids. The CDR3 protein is CASSPYGESSYNEQFF. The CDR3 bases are TGTGCCAGCAGCCCATACGGGGAGAGCTCCTACAATGAGCAGTTCTTC.

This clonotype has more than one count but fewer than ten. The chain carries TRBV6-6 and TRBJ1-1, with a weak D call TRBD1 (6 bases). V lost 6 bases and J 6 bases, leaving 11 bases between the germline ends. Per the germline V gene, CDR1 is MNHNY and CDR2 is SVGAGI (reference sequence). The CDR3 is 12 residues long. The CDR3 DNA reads TGTGCCAGCAGCCTGGACAGTGCTGAAGCTTTCTTT. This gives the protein CASSLDSAEAFF.

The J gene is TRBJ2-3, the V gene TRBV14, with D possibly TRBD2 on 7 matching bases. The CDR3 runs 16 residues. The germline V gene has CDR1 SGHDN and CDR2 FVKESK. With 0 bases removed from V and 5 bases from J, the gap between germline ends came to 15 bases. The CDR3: CASSQDARGAKDTQYF. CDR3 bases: TGTGCCAGCAGCCAAGATGCTCGGGGGGCAAAAGATACGCAGTATTTT.